This T cell receptor beta chain was sequenced during a study of technical replicates of blood from a handful of donors. Repertoires were generated with immunoSEQ multiplex PCR, while TCRdb's copy carries only in-frame clones and drops some. The data hold about 82,000 clones, with 85% to 95% observed a single time. The clonotype was recovered from a human donor in good health. The source material was T cells isolated from PBMCs.

CDR3 amino acids: CASSRTPFISRAEAFF. The CDR3 DNA sequence: TGTGCCAGCAGTCGCACCCCCTTCATTTCCCGCGCTGAAGCTTTCTTT. The chain couples TRBV6-6 to TRBJ1-1, with D hard to call. The CDR3 length is 16 residues. The V gene lost 5 bases and the J gene lost 6 bases, with 22 bases spanning the gap. CDR1 is MNHNY, CDR2 SVGAGI, per germline (reference sequence).